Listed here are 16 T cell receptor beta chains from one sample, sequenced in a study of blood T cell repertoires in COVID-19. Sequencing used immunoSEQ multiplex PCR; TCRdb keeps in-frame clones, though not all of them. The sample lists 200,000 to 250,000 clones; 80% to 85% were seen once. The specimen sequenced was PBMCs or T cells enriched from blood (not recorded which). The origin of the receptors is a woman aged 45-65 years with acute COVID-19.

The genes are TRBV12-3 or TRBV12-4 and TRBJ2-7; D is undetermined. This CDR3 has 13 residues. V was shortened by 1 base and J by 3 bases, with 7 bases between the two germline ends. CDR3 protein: CASSLDARYEQYF. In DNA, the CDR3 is TGTGCCAGCAGTTTAGACGCGCGCTACGAGCAGTACTTC.

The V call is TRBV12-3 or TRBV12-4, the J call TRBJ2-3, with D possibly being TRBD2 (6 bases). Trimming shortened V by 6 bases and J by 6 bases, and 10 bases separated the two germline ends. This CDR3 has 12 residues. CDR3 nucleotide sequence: TGTGCCAGCAGGACTAGTCCTGATACGCAGTATTTT. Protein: CASRTSPDTQYF.

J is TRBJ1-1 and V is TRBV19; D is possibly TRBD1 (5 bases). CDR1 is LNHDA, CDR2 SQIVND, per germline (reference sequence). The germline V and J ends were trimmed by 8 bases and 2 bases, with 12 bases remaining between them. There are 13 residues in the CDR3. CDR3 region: CASSGELNTEAFF. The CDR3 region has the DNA TGTGCCAGTTCGGGGGAATTAAACACTGAAGCTTTCTTT. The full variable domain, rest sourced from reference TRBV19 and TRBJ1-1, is DGGITQSPKYLFRKEGQNVTLSCEQNLNHDAMYWYRQDPGQGLRLIYYSQIVNDFQKGDIAEGYSVSREKKESFPLTVTSAQKNPTAFYLCASSGELNTEAFFGQGTRLTVV.

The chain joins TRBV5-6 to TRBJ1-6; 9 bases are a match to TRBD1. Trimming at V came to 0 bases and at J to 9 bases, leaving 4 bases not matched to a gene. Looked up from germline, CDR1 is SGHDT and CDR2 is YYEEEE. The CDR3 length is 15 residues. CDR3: CASSLAGTGSSPLHF. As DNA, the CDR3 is TGTGCCAGCAGCTTGGCCGGGACAGGGTCTTCACCCCTCCACTTT.

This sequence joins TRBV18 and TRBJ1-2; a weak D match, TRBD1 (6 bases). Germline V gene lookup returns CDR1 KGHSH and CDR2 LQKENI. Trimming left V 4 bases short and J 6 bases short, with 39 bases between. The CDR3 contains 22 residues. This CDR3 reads CASSQSGTLNPPGFGVINGYTF. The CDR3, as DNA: TGTGCCAGCTCACAGTCCGGGACATTAAATCCCCCGGGCTTTGGAGTAATAAATGGCTACACCTTC.

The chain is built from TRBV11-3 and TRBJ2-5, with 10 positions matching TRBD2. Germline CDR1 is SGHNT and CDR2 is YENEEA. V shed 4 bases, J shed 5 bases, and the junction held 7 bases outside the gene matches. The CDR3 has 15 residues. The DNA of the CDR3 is TGTGCCAGCAGCTACAAAACGGGACTAGCGGAGACCCAGTACTTC. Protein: CASSYKTGLAETQYF.

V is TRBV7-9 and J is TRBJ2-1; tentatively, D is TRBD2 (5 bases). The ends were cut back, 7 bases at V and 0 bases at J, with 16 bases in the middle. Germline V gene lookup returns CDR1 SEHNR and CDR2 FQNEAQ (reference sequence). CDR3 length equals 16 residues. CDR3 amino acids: CASTSGMGFSYNEQFF. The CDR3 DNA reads TGTGCCAGCACCTCGGGAATGGGATTCTCCTACAATGAGCAGTTCTTC. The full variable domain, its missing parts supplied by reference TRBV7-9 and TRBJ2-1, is DTGVSQNPRHKITKRGQNVTFRCDPISEHNRLYWYRQTLGQGPEFLTYFQNEAQLEKSRLLSDRFSAERPKGSFSTLEIQRTEQGDSAMYLCASTSGMGFSYNEQFFGPGTRLTVL.

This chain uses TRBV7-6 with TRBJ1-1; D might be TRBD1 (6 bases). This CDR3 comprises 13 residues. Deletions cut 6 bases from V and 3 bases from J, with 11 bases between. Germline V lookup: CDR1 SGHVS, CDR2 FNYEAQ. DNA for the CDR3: TGTGCCAGCAGACCACAGGGTTACACTGAAGCTTTCTTT. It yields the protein CASRPQGYTEAFF.

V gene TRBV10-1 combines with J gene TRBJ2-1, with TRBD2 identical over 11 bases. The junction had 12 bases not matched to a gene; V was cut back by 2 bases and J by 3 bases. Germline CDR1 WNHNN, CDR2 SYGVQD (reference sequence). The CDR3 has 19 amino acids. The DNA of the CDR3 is TGCGCCAGCAGTGAGATAGTAGCGGGAGGGCCTCGTAACTACAATGAGCAGTTCTTC. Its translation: CASSEIVAGGPRNYNEQFF.

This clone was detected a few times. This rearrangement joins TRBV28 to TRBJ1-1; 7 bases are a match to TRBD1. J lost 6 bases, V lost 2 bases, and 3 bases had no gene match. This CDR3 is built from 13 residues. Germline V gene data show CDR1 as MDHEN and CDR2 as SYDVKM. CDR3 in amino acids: CASSLPGGSEAFF. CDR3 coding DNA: TGTGCCAGCAGTTTACCAGGGGGTTCTGAAGCTTTCTTT.

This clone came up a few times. This CDR3 is CAISEIAGELSSDTQYF. The CDR3 bases are TGTGCCATCAGTGAAATAGCGGGAGAGCTGAGTTCAGATACGCAGTATTTT. The J gene is TRBJ2-3, the V gene TRBV10-3; 9 nucleotides line up with TRBD2. Germline loops: CDR1 ENHRY, CDR2 SYGVKD. This CDR3 spans 17 amino acids. With V trimmed by 3 bases and J by 4 bases, 11 bases remained unmatched.

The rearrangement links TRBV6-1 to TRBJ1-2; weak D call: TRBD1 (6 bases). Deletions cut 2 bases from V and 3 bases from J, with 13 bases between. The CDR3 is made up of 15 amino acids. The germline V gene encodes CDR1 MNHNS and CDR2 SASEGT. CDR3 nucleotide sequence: TGTGCCAGCAGTGAAATCGGGGGGGCGGACTATGGCTACACCTTC. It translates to CASSEIGGADYGYTF.

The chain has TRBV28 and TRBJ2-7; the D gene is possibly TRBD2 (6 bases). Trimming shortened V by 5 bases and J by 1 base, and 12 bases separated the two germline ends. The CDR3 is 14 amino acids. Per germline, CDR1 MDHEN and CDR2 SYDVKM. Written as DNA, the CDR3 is TGTGCCAGCAGTCCGGGACTGGTATCCTACGAGCAGTACTTC. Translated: CASSPGLVSYEQYF.

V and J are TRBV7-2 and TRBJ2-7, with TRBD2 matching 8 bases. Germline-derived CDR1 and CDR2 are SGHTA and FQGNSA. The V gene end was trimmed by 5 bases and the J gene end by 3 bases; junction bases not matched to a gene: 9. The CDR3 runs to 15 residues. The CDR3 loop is CASSPPGLGVYEQYF. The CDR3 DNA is TGTGCCAGCAGCCCCCCGGGACTAGGGGTCTACGAGCAGTACTTC. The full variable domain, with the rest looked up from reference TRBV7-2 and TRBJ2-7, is GAGVSQSPSNKVTEKGKDVELRCDPISGHTALYWYRQSLGQGLEFLIYFQGNSAPDKSGLPSDRFSAERTGGSVSTLTIQRTQQEDSAVYLCASSPPGLGVYEQYFGPGTRLTVT.

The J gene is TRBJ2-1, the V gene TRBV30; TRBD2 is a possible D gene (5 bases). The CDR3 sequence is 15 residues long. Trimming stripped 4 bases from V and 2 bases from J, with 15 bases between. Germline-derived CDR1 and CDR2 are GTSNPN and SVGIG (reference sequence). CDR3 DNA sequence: TGTGCCTGGAAAAACGGACTGAACGCCTACAATGAGCAGTTCTTC. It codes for CAWKNGLNAYNEQFF. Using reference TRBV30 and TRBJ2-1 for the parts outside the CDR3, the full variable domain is SQTIHQWPATLVQPVGSPLSLECTVEGTSNPNLYWYRQAAGRGLQLLFYSVGIGQISSEVPQNLSASRPQDRQFILSSKKLLLSDSGFYLCAWKNGLNAYNEQFFGPGTRLTVL.

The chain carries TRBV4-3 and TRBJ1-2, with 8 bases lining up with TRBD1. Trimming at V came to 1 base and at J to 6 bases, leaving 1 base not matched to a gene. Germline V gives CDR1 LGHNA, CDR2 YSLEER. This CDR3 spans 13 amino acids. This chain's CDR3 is CASSQGTGNGYTF. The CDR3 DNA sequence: TGCGCCAGCAGCCAAGGGACAGGGAATGGCTACACCTTC.